These T cell receptor beta chains were read from a single sample in a study of T cell repertoires in cytomegalovirus infection. TCRdb re-derived calls from the reads in MiXCR, one entry per CDR3 protein. The table includes about 97,000 distinct CDR3 sequences, 16% detected once. The sample comprised PBMCs. Source of these receptors: a human donor in good health (CMV status not recorded). Some clones in this sample may be carry-over from other donors' samples. The CDR3 runs from the conserved cysteine through the conserved F or W. D genes are given only for firm matches. Size is stated for part of the rows, as once, few or many counts, or as a class when the clone is expanded.

few	TRBV29-1	TRBJ2-7	NA	TGCAGCGTTGTCATAGGTCCACGTTACGAGCAGTACTTC	CSVVIGPRYEQYF
many	TRBV7-9	TRBJ1-3	NA	TGTGCCAGCAGCCGGGACTCTGGAAACACCATATATTTT	CASSRDSGNTIYF
few	TRBV20-1	TRBJ1-5	NA	TGCAGTGCCCCGCAGGTAGGGCGCAATCAGCCCCAGCATTTT	CSAPQVGRNQPQHF
many	TRBV11-2	TRBJ1-1	TRBD1	TGTGCCAGCAGCTTTCCGAGGGGGCGTGGGACTGAAGCTTTCTTT	CASSFPRGRGTEAFF
many	TRBV11-2	TRBJ2-7	NA	TGTGCCAGCAGCTTCTCGACAACCTCCTACGAGCAGTACTTC	CASSFSTTSYEQYF
NA	TRBV6-2/TRBV6-3	TRBJ1-5	NA	TGTGCCAGCAGTTATGGGGGGAGTCAGCCCCAGCATTTT	CASSYGGSQPQHF
many	TRBV2	TRBJ2-7	NA	TGTGCCAGCACTGATGGGGGGTACAGCTCCTACGAGCAGTACTTC	CASTDGGYSSYEQYF
NA	TRBV30	TRBJ2-4	NA	TGTGCCTGGACCCAGACCCTCCTCAGCGGGAACATTCAGTACTTC	CAWTQTLLSGNIQYF
NA	TRBV9	TRBJ1-5	NA	TGTGCCAGCAGCGTAGATGTTAATCAGCCCCAGCATTTT	CASSVDVNQPQHF
few	TRBV7-2	TRBJ2-5	NA	TGTGCCAGTGCCCGGGTAGTAGAGGAGACCCAGTACTTC	CASARVVEETQYF
once	TRBV20-1	TRBJ1-4	NA	TGCAGTGCTAGCGACACCCTGGGGGGGGGGTATGAAAGACTGTTTTTT	CSASDTLGGGYERLFF
few	TRBV7-9	TRBJ1-1	TRBD1	TGTGCCAGCAGCTCCCATACAGGACAGGGGGCGCGCATGAACACTGAAGCTTTCTTT	CASSSHTGQGARMNTEAFF
many	TRBV7-2	TRBJ2-1	NA	TGTGCCAGCAGCTCGCCCGCGTACAATGAGCAGTTCTTC	CASSSPAYNEQFF
many	TRBV19	TRBJ2-6	NA	TGTGCCAGTAGTATACCCCGTTGGGGGGTTCGCTCTGGGGCCAACGTCCTGACTTTC	CASSIPRWGVRSGANVLTF
few	TRBV18	TRBJ1-2	NA	TGTGCCAGCTCACCAGCTACGGGGGTCGACTATGGCTACACCTTC	CASSPATGVDYGYTF
few	TRBV18	TRBJ2-7	NA	TGTGCCAGCTCACCCGGGACACCGAGCTCCTACGAGCAGTACTTC	CASSPGTPSSYEQYF
NA	TRBV20-1	TRBJ2-3	NA	TGCAGTGCTAGCACGGGGGCCGGCACAGATACTCCGTATTTT	CSASTGAGTDTPYF
NA	TRBV20-1	TRBJ1-1	NA	TGCAGTGCTAGAATAGCCATGAACACTGAAGCTTTCTTT	CSARIAMNTEAFF
NA	TRBV6-2/TRBV6-3	TRBJ2-1	NA	TGTGCCAGCGCGGCGGTCTCCAACAATGAGCAGTTCTTC	CASAAVSNNEQFF
many	TRBV6-6	TRBJ1-1	TRBD1	TGTGCCAGCAGTTACTTGGGACAGGGGCCCCCTTTGAACACTGAAGCTTTCTTT	CASSYLGQGPPLNTEAFF
many	TRBV7-6	TRBJ1-4	NA	TGTGCCAGCAGCTTATTCGGGGGGACCCATGAAAAACTGTTTTTT	CASSLFGGTHEKLFF
NA	TRBV9	TRBJ2-4	NA	TGTGCCAGCAGCGTAGCATCCAGGGAAGACATTCAGTACTTC	CASSVASREDIQYF
many	TRBV7-8	TRBJ2-3	NA	TGTGCCAGCAGCTTACGGGGGTCGGGCACAGATACGCAGTATTTT	CASSLRGSGTDTQYF
many	TRBV12-3/TRBV12-4	TRBJ2-1	TRBD2	TGTGCCAGCAGCCTTAGCGGGCCCCTGCCACGGGAGCAGTTCTTC	CASSLSGPLPREQFF
many	TRBV7-2	TRBJ2-5	TRBD1	TGTGCCAGCAGCCGGACAGGGTTTTCACGGGAGACCCAGTACTTC	CASSRTGFSRETQYF
NA	TRBV6-1	TRBJ1-1	NA	TGTTCCAGCAGTTACCGGCAGGGGAGAACTGAAGCTTTCTTT	CSSSYRQGRTEAFF
NA	TRBV6-2/TRBV6-3	TRBJ2-7	NA	TGTGCCAGCAGCGAGACAGCCCCACCCTACGAGCAGTACTTC	CASSETAPPYEQYF
NA	TRBV15	TRBJ2-1	NA	TGTGCCATCTCACAGTTCTACAATGAGCAGTTCTTC	CAISQFYNEQFF
many	TRBV7-8	TRBJ1-2	NA	TGTGCCAGCAGCCCCACTTTGGGGGGTGGCTACACCTTC	CASSPTLGGGYTF
many	TRBV7-2	TRBJ2-1	NA	TGTGCCAGCAGCTTAGTGGGGGGGGCCCAAAATGAGCAGTTCTTC	CASSLVGGAQNEQFF
NA	TRBV20-1	TRBJ2-5	TRBD2	TGCAGTGCTAGAGCCGTCGGGACTAGGGGCGCGGGACCCCAAGAGACCCAGTACTTC	CSARAVGTRGAGPQETQYF
many	TRBV7-9	TRBJ1-2	NA	TGTGCCAGCAGCTTCCGAGAGGATGGCTACACCTTC	CASSFREDGYTF
many	TRBV7-2	TRBJ2-1	NA	TGTGCCAGCAGCTTAGAAGGTAGCAAGTACAATGAGCAGTTCTTC	CASSLEGSKYNEQFF
many	TRBV7-2	TRBJ1-6	NA	TGTGCCAGCAGCTTAGCAGGACCTAACAATTCACCCCTCCACTTT	CASSLAGPNNSPLHF
NA	TRBV2	TRBJ2-2	NA	TGTGCCAGCATTAGAGAGAACACCGGGGAGCTGTTTTTT	CASIRENTGELFF
NA	TRBV12-3/TRBV12-4	TRBJ2-1	NA	TGTGCCAGCAGTTCCCAGGAATCCGGCGCCTACAATGAGCAGTTCTTC	CASSSQESGAYNEQFF
few	TRBV29-1	TRBJ1-1	NA	TGCAGCGTTGCCCAACCGGTTGGGATAAATGAAGCTTTCTTT	CSVAQPVGINEAFF
NA	TRBV12-3/TRBV12-4	TRBJ2-7	NA	TGTGCCAGCAGTCGTCTAGCGATTTCCTACGAGCAGTACTTC	CASSRLAISYEQYF
NA	TRBV3-1	TRBJ2-2	NA	TGTGCCAGCAGCCCGACGGGACAACACACCGGGGAGCTGTTTTTT	CASSPTGQHTGELFF
many	TRBV7-2	TRBJ1-6	NA	TGTGCCAGCAGCCCCGTAGTCGCACCCCTCCACTTT	CASSPVVAPLHF
many	TRBV7-2	TRBJ1-3	TRBD1	TGTGCCAGCAGCTCCAGGACAGGTAGCTCTGGAAACACCATATATTTT	CASSSRTGSSGNTIYF
few	TRBV7-9	TRBJ2-7	NA	TGTGCCAGCAGCTTAGAGGGGGTCTCCTACGAGCAGTACTTC	CASSLEGVSYEQYF